The 20 T cell receptor beta chains in this list originate from one sample, sequenced in a study of OX40 agonist ivuxolimab in advanced cancers. Method: immunoSEQ multiplex PCR; TCRdb's copy keeps in-frame clones and lacks some. The sample carries about 150,000 clones, roughly 92% recorded once. Sequencing used CD4+ or CD8+ T cells sorted from blood, obtained in a trial of the OX40 agonist ivuxolimab. The receptor source for this set is an adult with an advanced solid tumor such as melanoma, head and neck, liver or kidney cancer.

This chain connects TRBV10-3 to TRBJ1-1; perhaps TRBD1 as D (5 bases). Trimming took 7 bases from V and 6 from J, leaving 12 bases between them. Germline V gives CDR1 ENHRY, CDR2 SYGVKD. CDR3 length equals 12 residues. CDR3 sequence: CAINQGDAEAFF. The CDR3 DNA is TGTGCCATCAACCAGGGTGACGCTGAAGCTTTCTTT.

The chain employs TRBV19 and TRBJ1-4; no reliable D call. V lost 6 bases to trimming and J lost 13 bases, with 27 bases between them. This CDR3 has 16 residues. Germline CDR1 and CDR2: LNHDA and SQIVND (reference sequence). The CDR3 protein is CASSPSFGSRPLALFF. The CDR3, as DNA: TGTGCCAGTAGCCCCTCCTTTGGATCCCGGCCGTTGGCACTGTTTTTT.

The V call is TRBV7-2, the J call TRBJ2-7; maybe TRBD2 (6 bases). The CDR3 consists of 13 residues. Trimming shortened V by 5 bases and J by 2 bases, and 10 bases separated the two germline ends. Germline V gene data show CDR1 as SGHTA and CDR2 as FQGNSA. The CDR3 spells CASSRDLTYEQYF. CDR3 nucleotide sequence: TGTGCCAGCAGCCGGGACTTAACCTACGAGCAGTACTTC.

V gene TRBV6-6 combines with J gene TRBJ2-1, with D possibly being TRBD2 (6 bases). Trimming pared 4 bases from V and 8 bases from J, leaving 15 bases between. Germline values: CDR1 MNHNY, CDR2 SVGAGI (reference sequence). The CDR3 runs to 14 residues. The CDR3, as DNA: TGTGCCAGCAGTTCCCCCGTTACTAGCTATGAGCAGTTCTTC. This encodes CASSSPVTSYEQFF.

The chain uses TRBV18 and TRBJ1-6, with 7 bases that match TRBD1. Looked up from germline, CDR1 is KGHSH and CDR2 is LQKENI. With 4 bases clipped from V and 8 bases from J, the junction kept 8 bases outside the gene matches. The CDR3 is 15 amino acids. The DNA for the CDR3 is TGTGCCAGCTCACGCAGTACAGGGGACGATTCACCCCTCCACTTT. Translation gives CASSRSTGDDSPLHF.

This clone was picked up one time. The V call is TRBV6-6, the J call TRBJ2-1; tentatively, D is TRBD2 (5 bases). V was clipped by 0 bases and J by 6 bases, with 9 bases between them. The CDR3 extends over 14 amino acids. Germline assignment: CDR1 MNHNY and CDR2 SVGAGI (reference sequence). This CDR3 is CASSYSLATNEQFF. The CDR3 DNA is TGTGCCAGCAGTTACTCGCTAGCAACCAATGAGCAGTTCTTC.

This chain uses TRBV7-2 with TRBJ2-7; D is possibly TRBD1 (6 bases). The CDR3 runs 17 residues. Trimming shortened V by 5 bases and J by 0 bases, and 20 bases separated the two germline ends. Germline lookup yields CDR1 SGHTA and CDR2 FQGNSA. The CDR3 loop is CASSKGDQGPLSYEQYF. In DNA, the CDR3 is TGTGCCAGCAGCAAGGGGGACCAGGGCCCCCTCTCCTACGAGCAGTACTTC. The full variable domain, its missing parts supplied by reference TRBV7-2 and TRBJ2-7, is GAGVSQSPSNKVTEKGKDVELRCDPISGHTALYWYRQSLGQGLEFLIYFQGNSAPDKSGLPSDRFSAERTGGSVSTLTIQRTQQEDSAVYLCASSKGDQGPLSYEQYFGPGTRLTVT.

V is TRBV11-2 and J is TRBJ1-1; maybe TRBD1 (5 bases). The CDR3 totals 15 residues. Germline CDR1 SGHAT, CDR2 FQNNGV. Trimming removed 1 base at V and 0 bases at J, with 9 bases between. CDR3 nucleotides: TGTGCCAGCAGCTTAGTTTGGGGGATGAACACTGAAGCTTTCTTT. It encodes CASSLVWGMNTEAFF.

This chain joins TRBV11-2 and TRBJ2-5; D unresolved. The V and J ends lost 3 bases and 1 base respectively, with 12 bases between them. The germline gives CDR1 SGHAT, CDR2 FQNNGV. The CDR3 has 15 residues. CDR3 protein: CASSLVRSVQETQYF. The DNA of the CDR3 is TGTGCCAGCAGCTTGGTCCGCAGCGTCCAAGAGACCCAGTACTTC.

The chain recombines TRBV9 with TRBJ1-3, with unresolved D. The germline gives CDR1 SGDLS, CDR2 YYNGEE. Trimming cost V 0 bases and J 0 bases, with 7 bases left between them. The CDR3 loop spans 15 amino acids. CDR3 in amino acids: CASSVGSASGNTIYF. The CDR3 region has the DNA TGTGCCAGCAGCGTAGGGTCGGCCTCTGGAAACACCATATATTTT.

The rearrangement uses TRBV2 and TRBJ2-1; a weak D match, TRBD2 (6 bases). Trimming shortened V by 8 bases and J by 0 bases, and 11 bases separated the two germline ends. The CDR3 totals 14 residues. The V gene's germline CDR1 is SNHLY and CDR2 FYNNEI. CDR3 sequence (DNA): TGTGCCAGCTTAGCGGTAATCTCCTACAATGAGCAGTTCTTC. Translating it yields CASLAVISYNEQFF.

The chain is built from TRBV2 and TRBJ2-2, with no clear D. The V gene lost 0 bases and the J gene lost 7 bases, with 0 bases spanning the gap. The CDR3 is 11 amino acids. CDR1 and CDR2 (germline): SNHLY, FYNNEI. CDR3 DNA: TGTGCCAGCAGTGAAGCCGGGGAGCTGTTTTTT. It translates to CASSEAGELFF.

This sequence joins TRBV2 and TRBJ2-6; the D gene is possibly TRBD1 (6 bases). Trimming shortened V by 2 bases and J by 11 bases, and 10 bases separated the two germline ends. Germline V gene data show CDR1 as SNHLY and CDR2 as FYNNEI. The CDR3 extends over 13 amino acids. CDR3 in amino acids: CASSERQGYVLTF. The CDR3 region has the DNA TGTGCCAGCAGTGAAAGGCAGGGGTACGTCCTGACTTTC.

The V call is TRBV11-2, the J call TRBJ2-1; possibly TRBD1 for D (6 bases). V was cut by 1 base and J by 0 bases, with 13 bases left in between. CDR1 is SGHAT, CDR2 FQNNGV, per germline. The CDR3 extends over 17 amino acids. The CDR3 sequence is CASSLGGGGFSYNEQFF. The CDR3 DNA reads as TGTGCCAGCAGCTTAGGGGGTGGGGGCTTCTCCTACAATGAGCAGTTCTTC.

The V and J genes are TRBV7-2 and TRBJ1-5, with unresolved D. Germline CDR1 and CDR2: SGHTA and FQGNSA. CDR3 length equals 15 residues. The V gene lost 1 base and the J gene lost 7 bases, with 14 bases spanning the gap. CDR3 DNA sequence: TGTGCCAGCAGCTTAGTATTCGCGGGCGGCCAGCCCCAGCATTTT. Translation: CASSLVFAGGQPQHF. The full variable domain, rest sourced from reference TRBV7-2 and TRBJ1-5, is GAGVSQSPSNKVTEKGKDVELRCDPISGHTALYWYRQSLGQGLEFLIYFQGNSAPDKSGLPSDRFSAERTGGSVSTLTIQRTQQEDSAVYLCASSLVFAGGQPQHFGDGTRLSIL.

The rearrangement uses TRBV19 and TRBJ2-1, with TRBD2 matching 10 bases. Germline V gene lookup returns CDR1 LNHDA and CDR2 SQIVND (reference sequence). The CDR3 sequence is 14 residues long. V shed 5 bases and J 6 bases; nucleotides not matched to a gene: 4. The CDR3 nucleotides are TGTGCCAGTAGTTTACTAGCGGGAAGCAATGAGCAGTTCTTC. Translation gives CASSLLAGSNEQFF.

The chain joins TRBV27 to TRBJ1-2; 7 bases line up with TRBD1. The CDR3 sequence is 17 residues long. J gave up 0 bases and V 7 bases, and 14 bases lay outside the gene matches. Looked up from germline, CDR1 is MNHEY and CDR2 is SMNVEV (reference sequence). The CDR3 protein is CASTTGAGGIPNYGYTF. The CDR3 DNA is TGTGCCAGCACCACCGGGGCAGGGGGTATACCTAACTATGGCTACACCTTC.

The chain carries TRBV9 and TRBJ2-5; D ambiguous. V was clipped by 3 bases and J by 5 bases, with 14 bases between them. This CDR3 comprises 14 residues. From germline, CDR1 is SGDLS and CDR2 YYNGEE. This chain's CDR3 is CASSGPQVGETQYF. CDR3 bases: TGTGCCAGCAGCGGACCACAAGTTGGGGAGACCCAGTACTTC.

A single count supports this clone. The chain is built from TRBV5-4 and TRBJ2-7; 11 positions agree with TRBD2. Germline V gene data show CDR1 as SGHNT and CDR2 as YYREEE (reference sequence). The CDR3 contains 19 residues. The ends lost 6 bases at V and 3 bases at J; junction bases unmatched: 20. This CDR3 is CASTQGGSSGRDSSYEQYF. In nucleotides, the CDR3 is TGTGCCAGCACCCAGGGTGGGAGTAGCGGGAGGGATTCCAGCTACGAGCAGTACTTC.

The chain is built from TRBV19 and TRBJ2-7; D is perhaps TRBD1 (5 bases). Germline V gives CDR1 LNHDA, CDR2 SQIVND (reference sequence). V gave up 5 bases and J gave up 6 bases, with 17 bases separating them. The CDR3 extends over 14 amino acids. CDR3 protein: CASSPRAPGREQYF. The DNA of the CDR3 is TGTGCCAGTAGTCCCAGGGCGCCAGGGCGCGAGCAGTACTTC.